This entry concerns a single T cell receptor (beta chain). CDR1 is GTSNPN, CDR2 SVGIG, per germline (reference sequence). The CDR3 totals 16 residues. V gave up 3 bases and J gave up 1 base, with 18 bases separating them. The record originates from a study of Ad26.COV2.S vaccination and SARS-CoV-2 variants. On the study more broadly: Each vaccinee took Ad26.COV2.S intramuscularly, once or twice 56 days apart.

Treatment reported: some 20 received Ad26.COV2.S at low or high dose, single or two shots; a few received placebo; per-sample allocation not given. Sample collection was performed on day 63 after the first vaccine or placebo injection. Some clones are missing from TCRdb's copy, which holds only in-frame ones; the method was immunoSEQ multiplex PCR. Of some 290,000 clones listed, about 82% are singletons. This specimen consisted of peripheral blood, obtained in a trial of Ad26.COV2.S vaccine versus placebo. This rearrangement joins TRBV30 to TRBJ1-1; a possible D gene is TRBD1 (6 bases). The sequence came from a person between 18 and 60 years old who received the Ad26.COV2.S COVID-19 vaccine or a placebo. In DNA form, the CDR3 reads TGTGCCTGGAGGAGTAGGACAGCAATTCCGAACACTGAAGCTTTCTTT. Translated, it gives CAWRSRTAIPNTEAFF. The full variable domain, completed using reference TRBV30 and TRBJ1-1, is SQTIHQWPATLVQPVGSPLSLECTVEGTSNPNLYWYRQAAGRGLQLLFYSVGIGQISSEVPQNLSASRPQDRQFILSSKKLLLSDSGFYLCAWRSRTAIPNTEAFFGQGTRLTVV.